The entry below describes one T cell receptor beta chain. This specimen comes from a study of T cell responses to AZD1222 COVID-19 vaccine. The CDR3 has 15 amino acids. The germline CDR1 and CDR2 sequences are SGHTA and FQGNSA. After removal of 4 bases from V and 8 bases from J, the junction contained 9 bases not matched to a gene. Libraries were prepared by immunoSEQ multiplex PCR; TCRdb keeps only in-frame clonotypes and omits some of them. Of under 50,000 clones listed, approximately 89% are singletons. This clonotype was obtained from an adult who received the AZD1222 COVID-19 vaccine. Specimen: peripheral blood, collected 28 days after the second AZD1222 dose. This chain joins TRBV7-2 and TRBJ2-7, with 12 bases lining up with TRBD2. The chain's CDR3 is CASSSLAGGRRKQYF. The CDR3 bases are TGTGCCAGCAGCTCACTAGCGGGAGGACGGAGGAAGCAGTACTTC.